Given below is one T cell receptor beta chain in context. The target antigen is unknown. The sample comes from a study of cytomegalovirus exposure and HLA in healthy donors. Using immunoSEQ multiplex PCR, the repertoire was profiled, and TCRdb retains in-frame clones only, with some absent. The sample shows 100,000 to 150,000 clones, around 85% of them seen only once. Study-level points and caveats: Reportedly, diagnosis of cytomegalovirus status by the classifier showed high specificity and sensitivity. A later analysis found first-cohort TCR clusters tended to co-occur in the approximately 120 validation repertoires.

Material: PBMCs. The clonotype originates from a man younger than 35 in good health and CMV-seropositive.

CDR3 protein: CASSLRVPYEQYF. The CDR3 bases are TGTGCCAGCAGTCTCCGGGTTCCCTACGAGCAGTACTTC. The V gene is TRBV28, the J gene TRBJ2-7; no definite D call. The germline V gene encodes CDR1 MDHEN and CDR2 SYDVKM. The V gene lost 5 bases and the J gene lost 2 bases, with 10 bases spanning the gap. The CDR3 spans 13 residues.